This TCR beta chain was recorded in a study of blood T cells in healthy people across ages. The CDR3 totals 15 residues. Germline CDR1 and CDR2: SNHLY and FYNNEI. The ends were cut back, 8 bases at V and 3 bases at J, with 18 bases in the middle. Combining a sample-barcoded 5' primer with a J-beta primer mix, a second PCR ran for roughly 7 to 11 cycles. MiXCR was run by TCRdb on the 5' RACE reads, yielding one entry per CDR3 protein. The table includes about 680,000 distinct CDR3 sequences, 45% to 50% detected once. The chain employs TRBV2 and TRBJ2-3; D is unclear. This TCR came from a woman in her sixties or seventies in good health. Sequencing was performed on blood. The CDR3 DNA reads as TGTGCCAGCCGGGTCATGACGGTTGGGACAGATACGCAGTATTTT. It codes for CASRVMTVGTDTQYF.